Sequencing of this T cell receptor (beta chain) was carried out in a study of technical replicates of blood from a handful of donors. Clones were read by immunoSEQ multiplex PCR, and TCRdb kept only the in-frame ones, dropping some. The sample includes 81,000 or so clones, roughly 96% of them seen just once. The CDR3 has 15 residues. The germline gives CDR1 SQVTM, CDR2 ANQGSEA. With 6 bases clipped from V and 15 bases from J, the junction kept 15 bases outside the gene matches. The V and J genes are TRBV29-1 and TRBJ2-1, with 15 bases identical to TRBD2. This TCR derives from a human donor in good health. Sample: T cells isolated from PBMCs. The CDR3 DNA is TGCAGCGTCTCGGGACTAGCGGGAGGTCCGGGGAGGGGGTTCTTC. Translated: CSVSGLAGGPGRGFF.